Ten or more counts support the clone carrying this T cell receptor beta chain. The antigen is undetermined. This record comes from a study of T cells in Graves' hyperthyroidism and ophthalmopathy. Study-wide results and limits: Ophthalmopathy could be told apart from stable hyperthyroidism with a 13 V-J model. Most clonotypes expanded in the thyroid (above 0.001) were also present in blood. Model output signaled ophthalmopathy a median 6.5 months ahead of onset.

A patient was excluded if there was uncontrolled infection, other autoimmune disease, pregnancy or lactation. The V end lost 4 bases, the J end lost 8 bases, and 9 bases lay between the germline ends. CDR3 length: 11 amino acids. The germline V gene has CDR1 SGHDT and CDR2 YYEEEE. TCR beta CDR3 regions were amplified from RNA. The HTBI set primed first-round TCR CDR3 RT-PCR. TCRdb re-derived calls from the multiplex PCR reads in MiXCR, one entry per CDR3 protein. The profile covers 340,000 or so distinct CDR3 sequences, with approximately 15% appearing a single time and roughly 31% taken by the ten largest.

The clonotype was recovered from a man aged 25-45 years with Graves' hyperthyroidism. Sequencing input: blood. The chain joins TRBV5-6 to TRBJ1-2, with no clear D. The DNA for the CDR3 is TGTGCCAGCAGCCAAAATTCGGGCTACACCTTC. Residues: CASSQNSGYTF.